This is a list of T cell receptor beta chains from one sample in a study of blood T cells in healthy people across ages. Each CDR3 protein gets one entry after TCRdb re-called the 5' RACE reads with MiXCR. The sample carries 600,000 to 850,000 distinct CDR3 sequences, about 42% recorded once. Material for sequencing was blood. The receptors originated from a woman aged 60-70 years in good health. The CDR3 runs from the conserved cysteine through the conserved F or W. The D gene is left open where the match is weak. Size is stated for part of the rows, as once, few or many counts, or as a class when the clone is expanded.

clone size,V gene,J gene,D gene,CDR3 DNA,CDR3 protein
.,TRBV7-2,TRBJ2-3,.,TGTGCCAGCAGCTCAGGGACATATAGCACAGATACGCAGTATTTT,CASSSGTYSTDTQYF
.,TRBV2,TRBJ2-7,.,TGTGCCAGCAGTGAAGCGCAGACGGGATTGGGCGAGCAGTACTTC,CASSEAQTGLGEQYF
few,TRBV7-3,TRBJ2-7,TRBD2,TGTGCCAGCAGTGGTACTAGCGGGGGGAACTACGAGCAGTACTTC,CASSGTSGGNYEQYF
.,TRBV20-1,TRBJ2-7,.,TGCAGTGCTAGAGGGCAGGGCCTCCCCTACGAGCAGTACTTC,CSARGQGLPYEQYF
.,TRBV25-1,TRBJ1-4,.,TGTGCCAGCAGTCTTCCACTAGGACGGGGAAATGAAAAACTGTTTTTT,CASSLPLGRGNEKLFF
.,TRBV3-1,TRBJ2-3,.,TGTGCCAGCAGCCAAATGGGGGGCACAGATACGCAGTATTTT,CASSQMGGTDTQYF
.,TRBV7-9,TRBJ2-3,.,TGTGCCAGCAGCAGAGGGGACTTGGGTACGCAGTATTTT,CASSRGDLGTQYF
.,TRBV29-1,TRBJ2-4,.,TGCAGCGTTGAAGTCGCCAAAAACATTCAGTACTTC,CSVEVAKNIQYF
.,TRBV28,TRBJ1-5,.,TGTGCCAGCAGTTTTGGATTTCACCGGGGGAGCAATCAGCCCCAGCATTTT,CASSFGFHRGSNQPQHF
.,TRBV20-1,TRBJ2-1,TRBD2,TGCAGTGCCTGGACTAGTCGGAGCTCCTACAATGAGCAGTTCTTC,CSAWTSRSSYNEQFF
.,TRBV27,TRBJ2-1,.,TGTGCCAGCAGTTTGGGGGGTCAGGGGTCGAAGGACGATGAGCAGTTCTTC,CASSLGGQGSKDDEQFF
.,TRBV10-3,TRBJ2-1,.,TGTGCCATCAGTCCTTATACAGGGACTCAGCAGTTCTTC,CAISPYTGTQQFF
.,TRBV2,TRBJ1-6,TRBD1,TGTGCCAGCATTGGAGACAGGGAAGGTTCACCCCTCCACTTT,CASIGDREGSPLHF
.,TRBV3-1,TRBJ2-1,.,TGTGCCAGCAGCCAATCGGCGGCTGGCCACGAGCAGTTCTTC,CASSQSAAGHEQFF
few,TRBV7-9,TRBJ2-1,TRBD1,TGTGCCAGCAGCTTTTCCGACAGGGGCTACAATGAGCAGTTCTTC,CASSFSDRGYNEQFF
many,TRBV7-2,TRBJ2-7,.,TGTGCCAGCAGCCTGAGTAGCGAGCAGTACTTC,CASSLSSEQYF
few,TRBV6-2/TRBV6-3,TRBJ2-5,TRBD1,TGTGCCAGCAGGCCCGGGACAGGGTACCAAGAGACCCAGTACTTC,CASRPGTGYQETQYF
few,TRBV12-3/TRBV12-4,TRBJ1-5,.,TGTGCCAGCAGTTTAGGGGCAGGGAGCAGCAATCAGCCCCAGCATTTT,CASSLGAGSSNQPQHF
.,TRBV15,TRBJ1-1,.,TGTGCCACCAGCAGAGAGTCGGGCAACATGAACACTGAAGCTTTCTTT,CATSRESGNMNTEAFF
many,TRBV9,TRBJ2-1,TRBD1,TGTGCCAGCCGAGCGAGGCAGGGGGCCAATGAGCAGTTCTTC,CASRARQGANEQFF
.,TRBV7-2,TRBJ2-5,.,TGTGCCAGCAGCTCGCAGGGGGGGGTAGGAGAGACCCAGTACTTC,CASSSQGGVGETQYF
.,TRBV27,TRBJ1-1,TRBD1,TGTGCCAGCAACCCGACAGGGAGGAGCACTGAAGCTTTCTTT,CASNPTGRSTEAFF
few,TRBV7-3,TRBJ2-5,.,TGTGCCAGCAGCTTAAACACACTACAAGAGACCCAGTACTTC,CASSLNTLQETQYF
.,TRBV2,TRBJ2-2,TRBD1,TGTGCCAGCCGAGCGACAGGGGCCACCGGGGAGCTGTTTTTT,CASRATGATGELFF
few,TRBV13,TRBJ2-3,.,TGTGCCAGCAGTCCTCTAGCGATTAAGCTAACAGATACGCAGTATTTT,CASSPLAIKLTDTQYF
few,TRBV20-1,TRBJ2-1,.,TGCAGTGCTAGAGAGCACTTTAGCTCCTACAATGAGCAGTTCTTC,CSAREHFSSYNEQFF
.,TRBV18,TRBJ2-4,.,TGTGCCAGCTCATCCCTCGGATCCCTAGCCAAAAACATTCGGTACTTC,CASSSLGSLAKNIRYF
once,TRBV6-4,TRBJ2-1,.,TGTGCCAGCAGTCCTCACCCGACAGCCACCTCCTACAATGAGCAGTTCTTC,CASSPHPTATSYNEQFF
few,TRBV20-1,TRBJ2-1,TRBD2,TGCAGTGCTAGTAGCGGGCTAGCGGGGTCTGGTGAGCAGTTCTTC,CSASSGLAGSGEQFF